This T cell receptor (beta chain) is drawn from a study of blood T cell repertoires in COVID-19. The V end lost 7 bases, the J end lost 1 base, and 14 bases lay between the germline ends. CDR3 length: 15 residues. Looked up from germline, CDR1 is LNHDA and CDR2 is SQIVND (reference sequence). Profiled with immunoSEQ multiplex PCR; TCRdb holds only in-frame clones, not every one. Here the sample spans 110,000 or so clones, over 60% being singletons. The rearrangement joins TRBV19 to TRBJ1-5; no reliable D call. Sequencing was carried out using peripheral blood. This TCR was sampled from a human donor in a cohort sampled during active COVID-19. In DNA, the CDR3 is TGTGCCAGTAAATTCTCGGACTCCAGCAATCAGCCCCAGCATTTT. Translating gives CASKFSDSSNQPQHF.